This T cell receptor (beta chain) was captured by sequencing in a study of blood T cell repertoires in COVID-19. Across the whole study: Material from acute and convalescent COVID-19 was sourced from the United States, Italy and Spain. The cDNA or gDNA used as material had been derived from T cells, B-cell-depleted T cells, or PBMCs.

Original processing methods: How many nucleated cells were present was estimated from reference gene primer amplification. The repertoire was sequenced with immunoSEQ multiplex PCR; TCRdb's copy has only in-frame clones and lacks some. V and J calls and clone size are those listed in that table; D and trimming were worked out from the DNA. This table has approximately 250,000 clones, roughly 83% appearing once. After removal of 8 bases from V and 0 bases from J, the junction contained 6 bases not matched to a gene. Germline V CDR1 and CDR2: LNHDA, SQIVND (reference sequence). The length of the CDR3 is 16 residues.

The clonotype was recovered from a man between 60 and 70 years old who had recovered from COVID-19. The V call is TRBV19, the J call TRBJ2-3; 12 bases are shared with TRBD2. The sample was peripheral blood. Here the CDR3 DNA reads TGTGCCAGTCGCCTACTAGCGGGAGGTAGCACAGATACGCAGTATTTT. Translated, it gives CASRLLAGGSTDTQYF.